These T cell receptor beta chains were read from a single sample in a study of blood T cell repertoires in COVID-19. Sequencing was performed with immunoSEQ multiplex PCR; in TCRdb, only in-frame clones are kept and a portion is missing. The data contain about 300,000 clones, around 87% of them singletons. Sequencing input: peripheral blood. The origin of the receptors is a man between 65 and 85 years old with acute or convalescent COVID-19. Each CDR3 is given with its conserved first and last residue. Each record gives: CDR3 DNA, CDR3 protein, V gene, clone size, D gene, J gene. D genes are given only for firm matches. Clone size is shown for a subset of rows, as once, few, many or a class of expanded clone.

DNA: TGTGCCAGCAGCTTGACAGGGGGCTCCTACGAGCAGTACTTC; CDR3: CASSLTGGSYEQYF; V: TRBV7-2; size: NA; D: TRBD1; J: TRBJ2-7
DNA: TGCGCCAGCAGCCGACAACAGGGGGGAAATCAGCCCCAGCATTTT; CDR3: CASSRQQGGNQPQHF; V: TRBV4-3; size: once; D: TRBD1; J: TRBJ1-5
DNA: TGTGCCAGCAGTTCGGTTACAACTAATGAAAAACTGTTTTTT; CDR3: CASSSVTTNEKLFF; V: TRBV27; size: NA; D: NA; J: TRBJ1-4
DNA: TGTGCCAGCAGTTCTCACCGCCCGGGACAGGGATACGGCTACACCTTC; CDR3: CASSSHRPGQGYGYTF; V: TRBV28; size: NA; D: TRBD1; J: TRBJ1-2
DNA: TGTGCCAGCAGTTTAGGAGACAGGGACGGGACCCAGTACTTC; CDR3: CASSLGDRDGTQYF; V: TRBV27; size: NA; D: TRBD1; J: TRBJ2-5
DNA: TGTGCCAGCAGCTACACAGGGGCGGGGGAGACCCAGTACTTC; CDR3: CASSYTGAGETQYF; V: TRBV7-3; size: once; D: NA; J: TRBJ2-5
DNA: TGTGCCAGCAGCGTATCCGGCGGGGGCAGCACAGATACGCAGTATTTT; CDR3: CASSVSGGGSTDTQYF; V: TRBV9; size: NA; D: NA; J: TRBJ2-3
DNA: TGTGCCAGCAGTTTAACAGGGGCGGTCGAGCAGTTCTTC; CDR3: CASSLTGAVEQFF; V: TRBV28; size: NA; D: TRBD1; J: TRBJ2-1
DNA: TGTGCCAGCAGCAGGGGGACGGAGCCCTACGAGCAGTACTTC; CDR3: CASSRGTEPYEQYF; V: TRBV7-8; size: NA; D: NA; J: TRBJ2-7
DNA: TGTGCCAGCAGCGTATCCGGGCAGCCCCAGCATTTT; CDR3: CASSVSGQPQHF; V: TRBV3-1/TRBV3-2; size: NA; D: NA; J: TRBJ1-5
DNA: TGTGCCAGCAGTATTCCCATGGGGGGGCGTACCGGGGAGCTGTTTTTT; CDR3: CASSIPMGGRTGELFF; V: TRBV28; size: many; D: NA; J: TRBJ2-2